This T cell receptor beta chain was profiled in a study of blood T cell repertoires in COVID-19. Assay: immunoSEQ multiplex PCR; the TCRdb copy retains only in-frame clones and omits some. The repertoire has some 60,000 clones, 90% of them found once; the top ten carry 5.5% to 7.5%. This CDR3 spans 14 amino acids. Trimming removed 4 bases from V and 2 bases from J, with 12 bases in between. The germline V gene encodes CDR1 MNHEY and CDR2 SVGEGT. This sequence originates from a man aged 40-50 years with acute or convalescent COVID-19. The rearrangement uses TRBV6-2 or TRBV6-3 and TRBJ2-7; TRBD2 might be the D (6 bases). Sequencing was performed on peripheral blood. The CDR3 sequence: CASSLEGSTYEQYF. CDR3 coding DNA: TGTGCCAGCAGTTTGGAGGGCTCGACCTACGAGCAGTACTTC.